The clone carrying this T cell receptor beta chain was seen ten or more times. One entry per CDR3 protein, called by TCRdb with MiXCR from the RT-PCR reads. The sample has about 700,000 distinct CDR3 sequences; approximately 15% are singletons. Trimming left V 5 bases short and J 8 bases short, with 19 bases between. In germline, CDR1 is SGHRS, CDR2 YFSETQ. The CDR3 length is 14 residues. Sample: memory CD4+ T cells from blood. The J gene is TRBJ1-2, the V gene TRBV5-1; D is perhaps TRBD1 (6 bases). The TCR originated in a female donor in good health, serving as a healthy control. The CDR3 here is CASSSATGSIGYTF. As DNA, the CDR3 is TGCGCCAGCAGTTCAGCGACAGGTTCGATCGGCTACACCTTC.